Sequencing of this T cell receptor beta chain was carried out in a study of T-cell memory formation after mild COVID-19. TCRdb re-called the 5' RACE reads through MiXCR, storing one row per CDR3 protein. Of 410,000 or so distinct CDR3 sequences in the sample, roughly a quarter were seen once. With respect to this clonotype: One end of the junction is discordant with germline, which a read error may explain.

The receptor was derived from an adult woman who had mild COVID-19 (a few samples of this study predate the infection). Cell type and time point are not known. Sequencing was carried out using PBMCs or a T cell subset sorted from them (not recorded which).

This chain's CDR3 is CASSQASTLSYEQYF. In DNA form, the CDR3 reads TGCGCCAGCAGTCAAGCGTCAACTCTCTCCTACGAGCAGTACTTC. V is TRBV4-3 and J is TRBJ2-7; unclear D gene. Per germline, CDR1 LGHNA and CDR2 YSLEER. The length of the CDR3 is 15 residues.